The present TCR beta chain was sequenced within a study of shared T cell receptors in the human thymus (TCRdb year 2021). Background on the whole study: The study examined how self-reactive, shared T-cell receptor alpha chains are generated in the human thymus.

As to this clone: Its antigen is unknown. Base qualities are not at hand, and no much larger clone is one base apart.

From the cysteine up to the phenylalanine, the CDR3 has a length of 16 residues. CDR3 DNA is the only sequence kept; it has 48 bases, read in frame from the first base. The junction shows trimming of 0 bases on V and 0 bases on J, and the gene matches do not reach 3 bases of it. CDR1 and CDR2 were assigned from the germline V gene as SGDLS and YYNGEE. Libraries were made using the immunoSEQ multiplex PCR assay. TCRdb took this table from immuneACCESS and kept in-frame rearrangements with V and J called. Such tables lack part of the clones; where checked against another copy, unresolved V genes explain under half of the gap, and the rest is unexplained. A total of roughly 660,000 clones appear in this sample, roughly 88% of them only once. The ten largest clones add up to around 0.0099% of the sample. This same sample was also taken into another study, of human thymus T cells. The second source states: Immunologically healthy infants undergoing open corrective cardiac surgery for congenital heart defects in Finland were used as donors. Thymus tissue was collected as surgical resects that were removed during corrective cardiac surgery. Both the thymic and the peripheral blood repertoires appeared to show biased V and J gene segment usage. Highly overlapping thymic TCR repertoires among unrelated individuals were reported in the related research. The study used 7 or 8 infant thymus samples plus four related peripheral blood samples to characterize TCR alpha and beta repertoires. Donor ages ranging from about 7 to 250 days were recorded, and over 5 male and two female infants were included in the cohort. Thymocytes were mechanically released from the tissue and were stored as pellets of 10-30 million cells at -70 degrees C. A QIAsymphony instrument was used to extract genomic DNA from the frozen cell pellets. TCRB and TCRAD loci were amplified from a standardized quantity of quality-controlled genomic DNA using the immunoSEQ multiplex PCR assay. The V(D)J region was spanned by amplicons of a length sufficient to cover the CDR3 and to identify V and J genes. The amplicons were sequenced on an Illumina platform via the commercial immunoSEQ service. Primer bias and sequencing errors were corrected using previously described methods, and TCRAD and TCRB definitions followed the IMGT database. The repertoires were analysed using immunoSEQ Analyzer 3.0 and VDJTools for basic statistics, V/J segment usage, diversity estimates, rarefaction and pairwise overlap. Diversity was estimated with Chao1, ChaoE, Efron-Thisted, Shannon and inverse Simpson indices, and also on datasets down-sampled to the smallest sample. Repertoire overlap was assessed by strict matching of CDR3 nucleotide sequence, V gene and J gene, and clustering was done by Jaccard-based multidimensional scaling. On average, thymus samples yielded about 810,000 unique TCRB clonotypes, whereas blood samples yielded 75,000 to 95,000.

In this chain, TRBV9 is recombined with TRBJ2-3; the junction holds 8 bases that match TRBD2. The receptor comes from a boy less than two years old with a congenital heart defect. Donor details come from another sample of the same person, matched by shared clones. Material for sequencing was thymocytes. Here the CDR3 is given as CASSVVSGRSTDTQYF. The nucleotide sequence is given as TGTGCCAGCAGCGTAGTGAGCGGGAGAAGCACAGATACGCAGTATTTT.